This passage covers 8 T cell receptor beta chains from one sample sequenced in a study of regulatory T cells in long-lasting Graves disease. Noted time point: newly diagnosed GD, antithyroid drugs for less than 3 months. Extracted PBMC RNA gave rise to the TCR library. According to the study, TCR beta libraries were built with iRepertoire HTBI primers and CDR3-region Arm-PCR. A single record per CDR3 protein comes from TCRdb applying MiXCR to the multiplex PCR reads. The repertoire holds roughly 430,000 distinct CDR3 sequences, with roughly 15% as singletons. These data also formed part of another study, on T cells in Graves' hyperthyroidism and ophthalmopathy.

The material was peripheral blood mononuclear cells (PBMCs), obtained at new diagnosis, from a patient treated with antithyroid drugs. The receptors were gathered from a woman in her 30s with Graves disease.

Of note for this clonotype: Just one base apart from a much larger clone, this may be a read error. This chain joins TRBV6-2 or TRBV6-3 and TRBJ1-1; TRBD1 matches at 7 bases. Germline assignment: CDR1 MNHEY and CDR2 SVGEGT. The CDR3 has 16 residues. CDR3 sequence reads: CASSEEEQGIVTEASF. The DNA for the CDR3 is TGTGCCAGCAGTGAAGAGGAACAGGGGATCGTAACTGAAGCTTCCTTT.

This clonotype showed up just once. The V and J genes are TRBV28 and TRBJ1-2, with a weak D call TRBD1 (5 bases). The V and J ends lost 6 bases and 2 bases respectively, with 7 bases between them. This CDR3 has 12 amino acids. The germline V gene encodes CDR1 MDHEN and CDR2 SYDVKM. The CDR3: CASRRDNYGYTF. CDR3 in DNA: TGTGCCAGCAGGCGGGACAACTATGGCTACACCTTC.

The sample holds many counts of this clonotype. Written as DNA, the CDR3 is TGTGCCAGCAGTATCCTAGCGGGGAGCTCCTACAATGAGCAGTTCTTC. The encoded protein is CASSILAGSSYNEQFF. The V gene is TRBV28, the J gene TRBJ2-1, with 9 positions matching TRBD2. The J segment lost 0 bases and the V segment lost 5 bases, leaving 5 bases of the junction unmatched. Per germline, CDR1 MDHEN and CDR2 SYDVKM. CDR3 length equals 16 residues. Using reference TRBV28 and TRBJ2-1 for the parts outside the CDR3, the full variable domain is DVKVTQSSRYLVKRTGEKVFLECVQDMDHENMFWYRQDPGLGLRLIYFSYDVKMKEKGDIPEGYSVSREKKERFSLILESASTNQTSMYLCASSILAGSSYNEQFFGPGTRLTVL.

This clonotype was found many times. The CDR3 DNA follows: TGCAGCGTTGGTCTTGCGGGATGGAACACCGGGGAGCTGTTTTTT. Translating gives CSVGLAGWNTGELFF. The chain uses TRBV29-1 and TRBJ2-2, with D maybe TRBD2 (6 bases). CDR3 size: 15 residues. With 4 bases removed from V and 1 base from J, the gap between germline ends came to 13 bases. The germline CDR1 and CDR2 sequences are SQVTM and ANQGSEA.

The J gene is TRBJ1-4, the V gene TRBV7-9; unclear D gene. Trimming stripped 5 bases from V and 6 bases from J, with 4 bases between. CDR3 length: 11 residues. Germline V lookup: CDR1 SEHNR, CDR2 FQNEAQ (reference sequence). As DNA, the CDR3 is TGTGCCAGCAGCGTAGATGAAAAACTGTTTTTT. Its translation: CASSVDEKLFF. The full variable domain, with the rest looked up from reference TRBV7-9 and TRBJ1-4, is DTGVSQNPRHKITKRGQNVTFRCDPISEHNRLYWYRQTLGQGPEFLTYFQNEAQLEKSRLLSDRFSAERPKGSFSTLEIQRTEQGDSAMYLCASSVDEKLFFGSGTQLSVL.

This clonotype was seen ten or more times. J is TRBJ2-3 and V is TRBV15; D gene unclear. Trimming pared 1 base from V and 5 bases from J, leaving 4 bases between. Germline CDR1 LNHNV, CDR2 YYDKDF (reference sequence). The CDR3 length is 12 residues. CDR3 protein: CATSRAEDTQYF. Written as DNA, the CDR3 is TGTGCCACCAGCAGAGCAGAAGATACGCAGTATTTT.

This clonotype was seen repeatedly, ten times or more. The chain joins TRBV2 to TRBJ2-5, with 7 bases matching TRBD2. V shed 8 bases, J shed 4 bases, and the junction held 4 bases outside the gene matches. This CDR3 spans 12 amino acids. Per the germline V gene, CDR1 is SNHLY and CDR2 is FYNNEI. The CDR3: CASGGEGETQYF. CDR3 in DNA: TGTGCCAGCGGGGGGGAAGGAGAGACCCAGTACTTC.

This clonotype has ten or more counts. The CDR3 loop is CASSPAGGRASSEQFF. The CDR3 region has the DNA TGTGCCAGCAGCCCGGCTGGAGGGAGGGCCAGTAGTGAGCAGTTCTTC. This sequence joins TRBV7-2 and TRBJ2-1; 7 bases are a match to TRBD2. V trimming: 5 bases; J trimming: 9 bases; junction bases outside the gene matches: 16. CDR1 is SGHTA and CDR2 is FQGNSA in the germline V gene. The CDR3 sequence is 16 residues long.